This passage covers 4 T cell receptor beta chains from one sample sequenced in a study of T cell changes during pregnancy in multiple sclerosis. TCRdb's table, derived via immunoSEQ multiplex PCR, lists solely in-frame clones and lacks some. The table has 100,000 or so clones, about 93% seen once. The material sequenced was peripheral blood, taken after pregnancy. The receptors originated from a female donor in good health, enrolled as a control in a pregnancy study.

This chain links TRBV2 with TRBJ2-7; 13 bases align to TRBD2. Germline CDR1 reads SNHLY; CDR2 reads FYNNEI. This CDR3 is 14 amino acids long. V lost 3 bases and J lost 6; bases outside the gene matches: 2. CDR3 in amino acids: CASSETSGRLEQYF. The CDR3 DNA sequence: TGTGCCAGCAGTGAGACTAGCGGGAGGCTCGAGCAGTACTTC.

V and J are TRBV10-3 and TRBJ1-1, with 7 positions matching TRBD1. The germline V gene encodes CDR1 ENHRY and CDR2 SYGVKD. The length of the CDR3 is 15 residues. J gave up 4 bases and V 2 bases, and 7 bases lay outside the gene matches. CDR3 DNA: TGTGCCATCAGTGAGGCAGGGGGTGGTAGCACTGAAGCTTTCTTT. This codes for CAISEAGGGSTEAFF.

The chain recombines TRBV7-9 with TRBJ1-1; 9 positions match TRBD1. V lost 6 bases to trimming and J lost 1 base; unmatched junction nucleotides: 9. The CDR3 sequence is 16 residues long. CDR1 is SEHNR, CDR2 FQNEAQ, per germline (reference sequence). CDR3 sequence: CASSPTGGAENTEAFF. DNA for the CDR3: TGTGCCAGCAGTCCTACAGGGGGCGCGGAGAACACTGAAGCTTTCTTT.

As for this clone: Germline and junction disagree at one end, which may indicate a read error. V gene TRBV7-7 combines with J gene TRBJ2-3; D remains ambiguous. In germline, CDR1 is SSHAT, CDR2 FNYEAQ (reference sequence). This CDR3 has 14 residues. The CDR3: CASSPVVAADTQYF. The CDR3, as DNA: TGTGCTAGCAGCCCCGTGGTCGCGGCAGATACGCAGTATTTT.